These T cell receptor beta chains were read from a single sample in a study of T cells in Graves' hyperthyroidism and ophthalmopathy. TCRdb independently ran MiXCR on the multiplex PCR reads; one entry per CDR3 protein. The sample lists about 400,000 distinct CDR3 sequences, around a sixth occurring once. The sequencing sample was made of blood. All receptors derive from a woman in her late teens or twenties with Graves' hyperthyroidism that later progressed to Graves' ophthalmopathy. Each CDR3 is given with its conserved first and last residue. Each record gives: J gene, V gene, CDR3 protein.

>TRBJ1-6|TRBV27
CASSFNRDRESSYNSPLHF
>TRBJ2-5|TRBV9
CASSEGLAGRDQETQYF
>TRBJ1-2|TRBV20-1
CSAPGQGARPGYTF
>TRBJ1-6|TRBV20-1
CSARDPQGGQPLHF
>TRBJ2-5|TRBV5-4
CASSQGTSQETQYF
>TRBJ2-3|TRBV7-2
CASSWGLAGGSDTQYF
>TRBJ2-1|TRBV28
CASSLGRVGRYNEQFF
>TRBJ2-7|TRBV3-1
CASSPLAGGLEQYF
>TRBJ2-6|TRBV28
CASSPTGTPGLPEGANVLTF
>TRBJ2-1|TRBV2
CASMGGGLLYNEQFF
>TRBJ1-6|TRBV12-3/TRBV12-4
CASSSDPRDSPLHF
>TRBJ2-3|TRBV5-1
CASSLVSSGRTDTQYF
>TRBJ2-1|TRBV12-3/TRBV12-4
CASSLAPRHGDVEQFF
>TRBJ1-4|TRBV6-1
CASSPRTGGKLFF
>TRBJ2-2|TRBV3-1
CASSPGFPGGVGELFF
>TRBJ2-6|TRBV28
CASSSKPLDANVLTF
>TRBJ2-7|TRBV7-9
CASSSPREGRGYEQYF
>TRBJ2-2|TRBV29-1
CSVRLAGVLGGTGELFF
>TRBJ2-3|TRBV20-1
CRVYGSGSVADTQYF
>TRBJ1-4|TRBV7-9
CASTPPGTTTNEKLFF
>TRBJ2-7|TRBV28
CASSLGFHEQYF
>TRBJ2-5|TRBV10-3
CASREGTEETQYF